This T cell receptor beta chain was sequenced for a study of molecular identifiers for immune sequencing clone quantification (dated by TCRdb to 2016 to 2019). As for the study more broadly: For a replicate experiment, RNA from roughly 18,000 or 92,000 naive CD8 T cells was divided into five aliquots, of which four were sequenced. The study was a methods study using CD8 T cells to benchmark molecular-identifier clustering-based TCR repertoire sequencing (MIDCIRS) and TCR RNA copy counting. The paper's findings and limits, for the study overall: The naive libraries included spiked-in Jurkat TCR RNA (about 9 copies' worth), and this Jurkat TCR RNA is not part of the donor repertoire. Highly expanded clone sizes could be underestimated because identical TCR molecules may share a barcode. A single cell's worth of spiked-in Jurkat TCR RNA was reported detectable even among one million naive CD8 T cells. Modeling estimated about three recovered TCR RNA copies per cell, compared with about 9.8 by digital PCR, which implies about 30% capture efficiency. In CMV-specific effector cells, clones with more than 20 RNA copies contained over 97% of molecules, whereas in naive cells such clones contained under 1% of molecules. When barcode sub-clustering was omitted, TCR diversity was inflated by chimeric consensus sequences, with chimeras reaching as high as 47%.

Libraries of naive CD8 T cells were generated from roughly 20,000 to 1,000,000 sorted cells, with 10%, 30% or 50% of the purified RNA used. Naive CD8 T cells were FACS-sorted as CD8+CD4-CCR7+CD45RA+ on a BD FACSAria II into RLT Plus buffer. Detection sensitivity was tested by spiking Jurkat RNA equal to about eleven TCR copies' worth into samples containing roughly 19,000-1,100,000 naive CD8 T cells. Enrichment of CD8 T cells was done with RosetteSep CD8+ T Cell Enrichment Cocktail plus Ficoll-Paque, and ACK red cell lysis came afterward. Library preparation employed PCR. Data came from a NextSeq 500. Bulk TCR libraries were generated as previously described, with the TCR primers listed in Table S5 used. Purification of total RNA was performed with the Qiagen AllPrep DNA/RNA kit. Before analysis, reads from multiple sequencing runs of the same library were pooled. Processing in the source paper ran as follows. Reads were retained only if their TCR constant sequence matched exactly, and those retained reads were trimmed to 150 nt and grouped according to their 12-nt molecular barcodes. Reads in each barcode group were sub-clustered using a 15% Levenshtein threshold, and a quality-weighted consensus sequence was built for each RNA molecule. Non-functional sequences were discarded, and so were lower-count sequences lying one edit away from another sequence. Barcode sub-clusters with fewer than 20% of the maximum read count were removed, based on fitting two negative binomial distributions. TCRdb reran the public reads through fastp at Q25 and MiXCR, keeping productive beta chains. When rows share a CDR3 protein, they turn into one entry using the most common DNA and genes. These V and J calls rely on TCRdb rather than the paper's analysis. The sample contains 490,000 or so distinct CDR3 sequences, about 26% of them found a single time. The ten most abundant clones make up over 0.6% of the sample.

For this clonotype: This receptor's antigen is unknown. Base qualities are not at hand, and no much larger clone is one base apart.

The CDR3 has 15 amino acids, counting the end cysteine and phenylalanine. The sequence is cut down to CDR3 DNA, 45 bases in frame from base 1. For this chain, trimming is 3 bases at the V end and 7 bases at the J end, and the number of junction bases without a gene match is 9. Via the germline V gene (reference sequence), CDR1 is SEHNR and CDR2 FQNEAQ. This clonotype was obtained from a human donor in good health. Some libraries in this study had Jurkat cell RNA spiked in. Sequencing used naive CD8+ T cells from blood, with Jurkat cell RNA spiked in. Per the publication, the cell subset or site label means: FACS-sorted CD8+CD4-CCR7+CD45RA+ naive T cells. This chain joins TRBV7-9 to TRBJ2-5, with 9 bases matching TRBD2. CDR3 protein: CASSLDSGRMGTQYF. The DNA sequence is TGTGCCAGCAGCTTGGATAGCGGGAGAATGGGGACCCAGTACTTC.